The source of this TCR beta chain is a study of T cells in Graves' hyperthyroidism and ophthalmopathy. The CDR3 is 17 amino acids. The germline gives CDR1 SEHNR, CDR2 FQNEAQ (reference sequence). Details on this clonotype: A much larger clone differs from this one at a single base, so this may be a read error.

Researchers amplified the TCR beta CDR3 regions from RNA transcripts. RT-PCR in the first round (using the HTBI primer set) targeted the TCR CDR3. MiXCR, run by TCRdb on the multiplex PCR reads, gives a single entry per CDR3 protein. The sample records hundreds of thousands of distinct CDR3 sequences, about 38% being singletons. PBMCs were collected from an approximately 9 ml volume of fresh peripheral blood. The chain employs TRBV7-9 and TRBJ1-6, with TRBD1 matching over 7 bases. The clonotype was recovered from a man younger than 35 with Graves' hyperthyroidism. Sequenced input: blood. The CDR3 reads CASSTRPPGQYNSHLHF. Written as DNA, the CDR3 is TGTGCCAGCAGCACCAGGCCTCCGGGACAGTATAATTCACACCTCCACTTT.